The rows below give T cell receptor beta chains drawn from one sample of a study of T cell repertoires in cytomegalovirus infection. TCRdb ran MiXCR on the reads and lists one entry per CDR3 protein. Of 450,000 to 650,000 distinct CDR3 sequences detected, approximately 40% appear once; the ten largest clones hold 48%. These receptors' antigens are unknown. Specimen: cultured PBMCs, collected from culture after CMV antigen stimulation. The receptors come from a human donor in good health (CMV status not recorded). Some clones in this sample may be carry-over from other donors' samples. CDR3s include the opening cysteine and the closing phenylalanine or tryptophan. Fields, in order: V gene, J gene, clone size, D gene, CDR3 protein, CDR3 DNA. A D gene is named only where the DNA matches it firmly. Part of the rows lack a size; the others show once, few, many or a class for expanded clones.

TRBV4-1,TRBJ2-7,-,TRBD1,CASSVTGGLEQYF,TGCGCCAGCAGCGTGACAGGGGGTTTGGAGCAGTACTTC
TRBV7-9,TRBJ2-1,few,-,CASIPGGKYNEQFF,TGTGCCAGCATCCCTGGCGGCAAGTACAATGAGCAGTTCTTC
TRBV11-3,TRBJ2-1,once,TRBD1,CASSHRIHQGVAYNEQFF,TGTGCCAGCAGCCATCGTATCCATCAGGGGGTAGCCTACAATGAGCAGTTCTTC
TRBV27,TRBJ2-5,-,-,CASSSMRGRETQYF,TGTGCCAGCAGTTCCATGAGGGGAAGGGAGACCCAGTACTTC
TRBV7-9,TRBJ2-2,-,-,CASSHPVPELFF,TGTGCCAGCAGCCACCCGGTCCCCGAGCTGTTTTTT
TRBV6-1,TRBJ1-6,-,-,CASSRTDSPLHF,TGTGCCAGCAGTCGGACAGACTCACCCCTCCACTTT
TRBV20-1,TRBJ2-5,-,TRBD1,CSATDRGRWSETQYF,TGCAGTGCGACTGACAGGGGGCGATGGTCGGAGACCCAGTACTTC
TRBV7-9,TRBJ2-2,few,-,CASSPWGSSAYANTGELFF,TGTGCCAGCAGTCCTTGGGGGTCTAGCGCTTATGCGAACACCGGGGAGCTGTTTTTT
TRBV7-2,TRBJ1-1,-,-,CASTARWGAIGNTEAFF,TGTGCCAGCACTGCCAGGTGGGGAGCGATTGGGAACACTGAAGCTTTCTTT
TRBV7-2,TRBJ2-7,-,-,CASSSSPRSEQYF,TGTGCCAGCAGCTCGTCTCCGAGGAGCGAGCAGTACTTC
TRBV11-2,TRBJ2-1,few,TRBD2,CASSSGLAGNIGQFF,TGTGCCAGCAGCTCGGGACTAGCGGGTAATATTGGGCAGTTCTTC
TRBV28,TRBJ2-2,-,-,CASSLIGSGELFF,TGTGCCAGCAGTCTCATAGGATCCGGGGAGCTGTTTTTT
TRBV7-2,TRBJ2-3,few,-,CASSVVGDTQYF,TGTGCCAGCAGCGTAGTAGGGGATACGCAGTATTTT
TRBV7-2,TRBJ1-5,few,TRBD1,CASSLQTGGGQPQHF,TGTGCCAGCAGCTTACAGACAGGGGGCGGTCAGCCCCAGCATTTT
TRBV4-1,TRBJ2-2,-,-,CASSQDRSGELFF,TGCGCCAGCAGCCAAGACCGGTCCGGGGAGCTGTTTTTT
TRBV20-1,TRBJ2-7,-,-,CSVTGHETYEQYF,TGCAGTGTAACCGGCCACGAAACTTACGAGCAGTACTTC
TRBV10-3,TRBJ2-1,few,-,CAISESASVRLGNEQFF,TGTGCCATCAGTGAGTCCGCATCCGTGAGGTTGGGCAATGAGCAGTTCTTC
TRBV11-2,TRBJ2-3,-,-,CASRAVRATQYF,TGTGCCAGCAGGGCCGTCCGGGCTACGCAGTATTTT
TRBV28,TRBJ1-1,few,-,CASREGMNTEAFF,TGTGCCAGCCGGGAAGGCATGAACACTGAAGCTTTCTTT
TRBV10-2,TRBJ1-5,-,-,CASGNGHQPQHF,TGCGCCAGCGGAAACGGACACCAGCCCCAGCATTTT
TRBV6-5,TRBJ2-7,-,TRBD2,CASSFSGDHEQYF,TGTGCCAGCAGCTTCAGCGGGGACCACGAGCAGTACTTC